This note documents a single TCR beta chain sequence. Its antigen is unknown. It has no much larger one-base neighbor in the sample; base qualities were not kept. Collaborating institutions collected whole blood in K2EDTA tubes following their own protocols. For TCRbeta analysis, collaborators shipped samples in one of three forms: frozen whole blood, isolated PBMCs, or DNA extracted from either of those sample types. These data are taken from a study of blood T cell repertoires in COVID-19 (TCRdb year 2020). Background on the whole study: The collaborator samples originated in the United States, Italy and Spain and spanned the acute and convalescent phases of COVID-19. The material from the prospective study consisted of cDNA or gDNA derived from T cells, B-cell-depleted T cells, or PBMCs. The dataset comprised deeply sampled blood TCRbeta repertoires from subjects exposed to, actively infected with, or recovered from COVID-19. The repertoires were released in a freely available public database meant as a resource for research on the immune response to SARS-CoV-2. Samples came from the ongoing ImmuneRACE study (first 160 participants) plus 1,254 subjects from 6 global collaborators. Nearly every sample came with metadata listing a de-identified subject ID, COVID-19 status, age in years and sex. Where available, HLA class I and class II types were taken from metadata supplied by the sample provider and were not determined by assay-based typing.

Points the paper makes about the study in general: The quantity of clinical and demographic metadata differed by source and by participant and was supplied without curation.

The immunoSEQ Assay, a bias-controlled multiplex PCR, was used to amplify TCRbeta CDR3 regions from genomic DNA. The paper's data handling went like this. Within the assay, amplification of reference gene primers was used to estimate how many nucleated cells each sample contained. Sequence reads were collapsed and filtered to measure the absolute abundance of every unique TCRbeta CDR3 rearrangement. For each sample, productive Simpson clonality was calculated by taking the square root of Simpson's diversity index across productive rearrangements. Held by TCRdb, this immuneACCESS table contains in-frame sequences only and omits some clones. Under half of the omission traces to an unresolved V gene where checked; the cause of the rest is unknown. V and J calls and clone size are as listed in that table; D and trimming were resolved from the DNA. The sample table holds 80,000 to 100,000 clones, of which approximately 90% were seen once. The ten largest clones represent 1.8% of the sample.

Input material: peripheral blood. The sequence came from a human donor with active COVID-19. The donor label of this sample is uncertain.

The DNA is TGTGCCAGAGAGACAGTGAGCTATGGCTACACCTTC. Its protein is CARETVSYGYTF. The rearranged chain carries TRBV2 and TRBJ1-2; 5 matching bases give a weak D call of TRBD1. From the cysteine up to the phenylalanine, the CDR3 has a length of 12 residues. The sequence is cut down to CDR3 DNA, 36 bases in frame from base 1. CDR1 SNHLY and CDR2 FYNNEI were looked up in the germline V gene. V sheds 9 bases and J sheds 4 bases, leaving 12 bases between their ends.